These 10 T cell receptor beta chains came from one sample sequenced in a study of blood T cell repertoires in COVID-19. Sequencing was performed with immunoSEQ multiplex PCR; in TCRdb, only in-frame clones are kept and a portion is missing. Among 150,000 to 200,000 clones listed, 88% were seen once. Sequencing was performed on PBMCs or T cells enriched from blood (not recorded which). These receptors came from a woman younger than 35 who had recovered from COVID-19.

CDR3 amino acids: CASSSDRLNTEAFF. In DNA, the CDR3 is TGTGCCAGCAGCTCTGACAGGTTGAACACTGAAGCTTTCTTT. This chain connects TRBV7-2 to TRBJ1-1; D is perhaps TRBD1 (6 bases). The CDR3 consists of 14 residues. Trimming took off 4 bases at V and 0 bases at J, with 9 bases between the two ends. Germline CDR1 reads SGHTA; CDR2 reads FQGNSA.

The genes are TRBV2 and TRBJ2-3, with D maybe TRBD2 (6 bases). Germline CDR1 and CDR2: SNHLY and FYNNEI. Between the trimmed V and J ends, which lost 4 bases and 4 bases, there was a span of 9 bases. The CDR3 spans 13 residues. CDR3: CASSVGGADTQYF. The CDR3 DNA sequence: TGTGCCAGCAGTGTGGGCGGGGCAGATACGCAGTATTTT. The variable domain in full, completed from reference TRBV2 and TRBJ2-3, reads EPEVTQTPSHQVTQMGQEVILRCVPISNHLYFYWYRQILGQKVEFLVSFYNNEISEKSEIFDDQFSVERPDGSNFTLKIRSTKLEDSAMYFCASSVGGADTQYFGPGTRLTVL.

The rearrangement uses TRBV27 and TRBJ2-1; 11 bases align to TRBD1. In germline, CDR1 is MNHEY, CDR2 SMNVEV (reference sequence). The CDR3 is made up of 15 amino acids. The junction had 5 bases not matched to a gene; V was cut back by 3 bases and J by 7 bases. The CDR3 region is CASSLGQGVRNEQFF. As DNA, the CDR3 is TGTGCCAGCAGTTTGGGACAGGGGGTAAGAAATGAGCAGTTCTTC.

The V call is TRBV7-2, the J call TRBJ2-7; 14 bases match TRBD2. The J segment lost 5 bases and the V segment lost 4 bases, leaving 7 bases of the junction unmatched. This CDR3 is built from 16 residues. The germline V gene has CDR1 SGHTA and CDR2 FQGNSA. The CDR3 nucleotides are TGTGCCAGCAGCTCCAGACTAGCGGGGGGGCCCCACGAGCAGTACTTC. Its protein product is CASSSRLAGGPHEQYF.

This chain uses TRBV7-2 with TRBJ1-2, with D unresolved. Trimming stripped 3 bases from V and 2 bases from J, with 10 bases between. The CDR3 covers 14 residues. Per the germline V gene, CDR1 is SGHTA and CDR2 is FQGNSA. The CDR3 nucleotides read TGTGCCAGCAGCTTGAAGAATCGGAACTATGGCTACACCTTC. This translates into CASSLKNRNYGYTF. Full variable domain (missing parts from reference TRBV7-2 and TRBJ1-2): GAGVSQSPSNKVTEKGKDVELRCDPISGHTALYWYRQSLGQGLEFLIYFQGNSAPDKSGLPSDRFSAERTGGSVSTLTIQRTQQEDSAVYLCASSLKNRNYGYTFGSGTRLTVV.

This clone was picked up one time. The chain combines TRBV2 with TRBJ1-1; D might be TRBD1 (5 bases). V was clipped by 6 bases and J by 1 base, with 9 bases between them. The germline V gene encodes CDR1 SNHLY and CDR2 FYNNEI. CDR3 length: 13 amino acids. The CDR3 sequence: CASSADRNTEAFF. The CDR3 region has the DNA TGTGCCAGCAGCGCCGACAGGAACACTGAAGCTTTCTTT. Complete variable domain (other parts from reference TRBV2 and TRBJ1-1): EPEVTQTPSHQVTQMGQEVILRCVPISNHLYFYWYRQILGQKVEFLVSFYNNEISEKSEIFDDQFSVERPDGSNFTLKIRSTKLEDSAMYFCASSADRNTEAFFGQGTRLTVV.

The chain's CDR3 is CMGQGNQPQHF. The CDR3 bases are TGCATGGGACAGGGGAATCAGCCCCAGCATTTT. This chain joins TRBV20-1 and TRBJ1-5, with 10 bases aligning to TRBD1. Germline V lookup: CDR1 DFQATT, CDR2 SNEGSKA (reference sequence). The CDR3 totals 11 residues.

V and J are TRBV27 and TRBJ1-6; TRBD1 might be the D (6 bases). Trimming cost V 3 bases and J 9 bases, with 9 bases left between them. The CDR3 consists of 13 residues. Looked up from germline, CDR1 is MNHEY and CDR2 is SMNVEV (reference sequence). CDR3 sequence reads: CASSFSGVSPLHF. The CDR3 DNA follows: TGTGCCAGCAGTTTCTCAGGGGTTTCACCCCTCCACTTT.

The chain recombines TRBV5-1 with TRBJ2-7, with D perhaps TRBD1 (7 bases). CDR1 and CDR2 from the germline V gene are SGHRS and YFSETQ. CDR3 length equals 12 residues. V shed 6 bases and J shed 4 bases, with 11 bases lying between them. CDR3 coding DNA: TGCGCCAGCACCTCAGGGGGGTACGAGCAGTACTTC. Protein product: CASTSGGYEQYF.

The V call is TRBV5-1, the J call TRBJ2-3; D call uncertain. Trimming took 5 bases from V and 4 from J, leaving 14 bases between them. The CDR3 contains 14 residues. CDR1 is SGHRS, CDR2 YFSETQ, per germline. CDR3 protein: CASRFQVGPDTQYF. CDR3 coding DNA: TGCGCCAGCAGGTTCCAGGTTGGTCCAGATACGCAGTATTTT.